A single sample gave rise to the 21 T cell receptor beta chains below, sequenced in a study of T cell clonality in common variable immunodeficiency. The table came from immunoSEQ multiplex PCR; TCRdb's copy has only in-frame clones and leaves some out. The sample counts about 26,000 clones, none seen once; the ten largest own 24%. Whole-study findings and limits: In common variable immunodeficiency, TCR beta chains reportedly carried fewer deletions and N-nucleotide insertions.

These receptors' targets are unknown. Sequencing used peripheral blood mononuclear cells. The receptor set was obtained from a human donor with common variable immunodeficiency.

This clone was seen repeatedly, ten times or more. The read terminates 3 residues ahead of where the CDR3 ends, so the germline J gene completes it. The V gene is TRBV18, the J gene TRBJ2-3; the D gene is possibly TRBD1 (5 bases). Trimming shortened V by 3 bases and J by 1 base, and 17 bases separated the two germline ends. This CDR3 region has 17 residues. Germline V gives CDR1 KGHSH, CDR2 LQKENI. The sequenced part of the CDR3 DNA is TGTGCCAGCTCACCTCGATGGGGCTTTGGCGGCACAGATACG. Its protein product is CASSPRWGFGGTDT. The whole CDR3 sequence reads CASSPRWGFGGTDTQYF.

Ten or more counts support this clone. The read ends 3 residues shy of where the CDR3 ends; the end is completed using the germline J gene. This sequence joins TRBV20-1 and TRBJ1-2; 7 bases are a match to TRBD1. CDR1 is DFQATT and CDR2 is SNEGSKA in the germline V gene (reference sequence). V trimming: 4 bases; J trimming: 2 bases; junction bases outside the gene matches: 13. The CDR3 spans 16 residues. Partial CDR3 DNA: TGCAGTGCTAACTTACCAAGGGCAGGGGGGAACTATGGC. Translating gives CSANLPRAGGNYG. The complete CDR3 sequence is CSANLPRAGGNYGYTF.

This clone has ten or more counts. The read comes to an end 3 residues before the CDR3 does, leaving the germline J gene to fill in the end. The chain links TRBV7-9 to TRBJ2-3, with D perhaps matching TRBD2 (5 bases). The CDR3 covers 13 residues. Germline V gives CDR1 SEHNR, CDR2 FQNEAQ (reference sequence). V lost 4 bases and J 3 bases, leaving 8 bases between the germline ends. The CDR3 sequence is CASSSGVTDTQYF. The sequenced CDR3 bases are TGTGCCAGCAGCTCCGGGGTAACAGATACG.

The table lists this clone with many counts. With the read ending 3 residues before the CDR3 end, the germline J gene is used to fill in that end. This rearrangement joins TRBV11-3 to TRBJ2-5, with 8 bases fitting TRBD1. This CDR3 has 14 residues. Germline V gene lookup returns CDR1 SGHNT and CDR2 YENEEA. With V trimmed by 1 base and J by 5 bases, 3 bases remained unmatched. The CDR3 reads CASSLGTGSETQYF. The sequenced part of the CDR3 DNA is TGTGCCAGCAGCTTAGGGACAGGGTCGGAGACC. The whole variable domain, remainder taken from reference TRBV11-3 and TRBJ2-5, is EAGVVQSPRYKIIEKKQPVAFWCNPISGHNTLYWYLQNLGQGPELLIRYENEEAVDDSQLPKDRFSAERLKGVDSTLKIQPAELGDSAVYLCASSLGTGSETQYFGPGTRLLVL.

Worth noting for this clone: The CDR3 is cut off 3 residues early in the read; its end comes from the germline J gene. V and J are TRBV7-3 and TRBJ2-3; perhaps TRBD1 as D (6 bases). CDR1 SGHTA and CDR2 FQGTGA come from the germline V gene. This CDR3 contains 21 residues. Deletions cut 0 bases from V and 3 bases from J, with 28 bases between. The sequenced CDR3 bases are TGTGCCAGCAGCTTAACCCCTTCAGGGGCAGATTGGTCCCAGGCTACAGATACG. Translation gives CASSLTPSGADWSQATDT. The full CDR3 sequence reads CASSLTPSGADWSQATDTQYF.

As for this clone: With the read ending 3 residues before the CDR3 end, the germline J gene is used to fill in that end. The chain carries TRBV7-2 and TRBJ1-1; D gene unclear. The CDR3 loop spans 15 amino acids. Germline CDR1 reads SGHTA; CDR2 reads FQGNSA. V lost 5 bases and J 0 bases, leaving 13 bases between the germline ends. Incomplete CDR3 DNA: TGTGCCAGCAGCCTCCTAGCCCCAGTGAACACTGAA. Its translation is CASSLLAPVNTE. The whole CDR3 region reads CASSLLAPVNTEAFF.

In its sample, this clone was seen many times. The CDR3 is CASSLGGDEKLFF. CDR3 bases read: TGCGCCAGCAGCTTGGGGGGGGATGAAAAA. The chain has TRBV5-1 and TRBJ1-4; D is perhaps TRBD1 (5 bases). The observed sequence ends 3 residues before the CDR3 terminus, with the missing tail filled in from the germline J gene. This CDR3 is 13 amino acids long. Germline V gene sequence: CDR1 SGHRS, CDR2 YFSETQ. V lost 0 bases and J lost 6, with 6 bases in between.

There are many counts of this clone. Coverage ceases 3 residues before the CDR3 finishes, and the germline J gene fills in the end. The chain links TRBV20-1 to TRBJ2-5; tentative D call: TRBD1 (5 bases). Germline V gene sequence: CDR1 DFQATT, CDR2 SNEGSKA (reference sequence). This CDR3 has 14 residues. V was clipped by 0 bases and J by 6 bases, with 14 bases between them. The CDR3 region is CSARDPGRAQTQYF. CDR3 DNA (partial): TGCAGTGCTAGAGACCCCGGCAGGGCGCAGACC.

This clone was observed many times. The read is 3 residues too short to cover the CDR3 end, so that end is filled in from the germline J gene. The chain uses TRBV5-1 and TRBJ2-7, with D possibly being TRBD2 (7 bases). Germline values: CDR1 SGHRS, CDR2 YFSETQ. Trimming took 6 bases from V and 0 from J, leaving 16 bases between them. CDR3 size: 15 residues. Here the CDR3 reads CASNEGGGGSYEQYF. The CDR3 DNA, read in part, is TGCGCCAGCAACGAGGGGGGGGGCGGCTCCTACGAG.

This clone was observed many times. The observed sequence ends 3 residues before the CDR3 terminus, with the missing tail filled in from the germline J gene. This chain links TRBV9 with TRBJ1-6; no reliable D call. The CDR3 is 15 residues long. The V end lost 3 bases, the J end lost 7 bases, and 14 bases lay between the germline ends. Germline V lookup: CDR1 SGDLS, CDR2 YYNGEE. Partial CDR3 DNA: TGTGCCAGCAGCGACGAAGGCCAGAGAAATTCACCC. As protein: CASSDEGQRNSP. The CDR3 in its entirety is CASSDEGQRNSPLHF.

Notes on this clone: The read terminates 3 residues ahead of where the CDR3 ends, so the germline J gene completes it. The chain links TRBV10-2 to TRBJ2-1; 7 nucleotides agree with TRBD1. Unmatched junction bases numbered 13, after V lost 1 base and J lost 4 bases. The CDR3 contains 18 residues. The germline V gene encodes CDR1 WSHSY and CDR2 SAAADI. CDR3 in amino acids: CASSEWGRATGLYNEQFF. Incomplete CDR3 DNA: TGCGCCAGCAGTGAGTGGGGCCGCGCGACAGGGTTATACAATGAG.

This clone was counted ten times or more. The read is 3 residues too short to cover the CDR3 end, so that end is filled in from the germline J gene. This rearrangement joins TRBV18 to TRBJ2-1, with TRBD2 matching over 7 bases. This CDR3 is 17 amino acids long. Germline CDR1 KGHSH, CDR2 LQKENI. The V gene end was trimmed by 3 bases and the J gene end by 4 bases; junction bases not matched to a gene: 12. The CDR3 loop is CASSPPRGREYYNEQFF. The part of the CDR3 DNA that was read is TGTGCCAGCTCACCTCCCCGTGGGCGGGAGTATTACAATGAG.

This clone was observed a few times. The germline gene is not matched at one end of the junction; a read error may be the cause. This chain's CDR3 is CASSSGSGKQPQHF. The CDR3 DNA, read in part, is TGTGCCAGCAGCTCAGGGTCCGGCAAGCAGCCC. The rearrangement joins TRBV7-2 to TRBJ1-5; D may be TRBD1 (5 bases). The DNA ends 3 residues before the CDR3 does, and the rest of the CDR3 is filled in from the germline J gene. CDR3 length: 14 residues. Germline values: CDR1 SGHTA, CDR2 FQGNSA. The full variable domain, in which reference TRBV7-2 and TRBJ1-5 provide the parts outside the CDR3, is GAGVSQSPSNKVTEKGKDVELRCDPISGHTALYWYRQSLGQGLEFLIYFQGNSAPDKSGLPSDRFSAERTGGSVSTLTIQRTQQEDSAVYLCASSSGSGKQPQHFGDGTRLSIL.

This clone was observed many times. Read sequence stops 3 residues before the CDR3 end, and the germline J gene provides the missing end. The chain uses TRBV7-2 and TRBJ1-4; D is undetermined. Germline V gives CDR1 SGHTA, CDR2 FQGNSA. Between the trimmed V and J ends, which lost 5 bases and 4 bases, there was a span of 14 bases. CDR3 size: 15 residues. Incomplete CDR3 DNA: TGTGCCAGCAGCCTATCTATTCACCGTAATGAAAAA. Protein: CASSLSIHRNEK. The whole CDR3 protein is CASSLSIHRNEKLFF.

This clone was counted many times. The read terminates 3 residues before the CDR3 end, so the remaining end is supplied by the germline J gene. The V and J genes are TRBV19 and TRBJ1-1, with TRBD1 as a possible D gene (5 bases). The V gene's germline CDR1 is LNHDA and CDR2 SQIVND (reference sequence). Trimming took off 2 bases at V and 4 bases at J, with 17 bases between the two ends. The CDR3 length is 16 residues. The part of the CDR3 DNA that was read is TGTGCCAGTAGTATAAGGGGCAGATTGGTCGGCACTGAA. Its protein product is CASSIRGRLVGTE. Given in full, the CDR3 is CASSIRGRLVGTEAFF. Together with reference TRBV19 and TRBJ1-1, the CDR3 gives the full variable domain: DGGITQSPKYLFRKEGQNVTLSCEQNLNHDAMYWYRQDPGQGLRLIYYSQIVNDFQKGDIAEGYSVSREKKESFPLTVTSAQKNPTAFYLCASSIRGRLVGTEAFFGQGTRLTVV.

This clone turned up a few times. From the germline J gene comes the end of the CDR3, since the read stops 3 residues before it. The V call is TRBV7-6, the J call TRBJ1-5; D is ambiguous. Germline V gene lookup returns CDR1 SGHVS and CDR2 FNYEAQ. V was clipped by 4 bases and J by 6 bases, with 10 bases between them. This CDR3 is 13 amino acids long. The CDR3 loop reads CASSSTGSQPQHF. The sequenced part of the CDR3 DNA is TGTGCCAGCAGCTCTACGGGGAGTCAGCCC.

This clone has a count of ten or more. Coverage ceases 3 residues before the CDR3 finishes, and the germline J gene fills in the end. V gene TRBV19 combines with J gene TRBJ1-1; 8 nucleotides match TRBD1. V dropped 3 bases and J dropped 1; count of bases not matched to a gene: 1. From germline, CDR1 is LNHDA and CDR2 SQIVND (reference sequence). CDR3 length: 14 amino acids. CDR3 DNA (partial): TGTGCCAGTAGTATTGGGACAGGGAACACTGAA. It translates to CASSIGTGNTE. The whole CDR3 protein reads CASSIGTGNTEAFF.

The table lists this clone with many counts. The CDR3 extends 3 residues past the end of the read, so its final part is completed from the germline J gene. This chain links TRBV7-4 with TRBJ2-6; D uncertain. CDR3 size: 15 residues. Germline values: CDR1 SGHVT, CDR2 SQSDAQ. The V and J ends lost 2 bases and 0 bases respectively, with 5 bases between them. The sequenced part of the CDR3 DNA is TGTGCCAGCAGCTTAAGGCACTCTGGGGCCAACGTC. Encoded protein: CASSLRHSGANV. The full CDR3 protein is CASSLRHSGANVLTF.

This clone was counted between two and nine times. The observed sequence ends 3 residues before the CDR3 terminus, with the missing tail filled in from the germline J gene. V usage is TRBV20-1 and J usage is TRBJ2-7; 8 bases agree with TRBD1. Germline V gene lookup returns CDR1 DFQATT and CDR2 SNEGSKA (reference sequence). V shed 4 bases and J 4 bases; nucleotides not matched to a gene: 6. The CDR3 consists of 13 residues. CDR3 protein: CSATGTGLYEQYF. The CDR3 DNA, read in part, is TGCAGTGCTACCGGGACAGGCTTATACGAG.

This clone came up many times. Read coverage stops 3 residues before the CDR3 terminus; the germline J gene supplies the remainder. The chain couples TRBV18 to TRBJ2-6; the match to TRBD2 covers 8 bases. V shed 4 bases and J 2 bases; nucleotides not matched to a gene: 4. Germline loops: CDR1 KGHSH, CDR2 LQKENI. The CDR3 is 16 residues long. CDR3 DNA (partial): TGTGCCAGCTCACTGAGCGGGGGTACTGGGGCCAACGTC. This sequence encodes CASSLSGGTGANV. Given in full, the CDR3 is CASSLSGGTGANVLTF.

Many counts were recorded for this clone. The sequence runs out 3 residues before the end of the CDR3; the remainder is reconstructed from the germline J gene. V usage is TRBV30 and J usage is TRBJ2-6, with 7 bases fitting TRBD1. Germline V gene lookup returns CDR1 GTSNPN and CDR2 SVGIG (reference sequence). CDR3 length: 13 amino acids. J lost 2 bases, V lost 7 bases, and 2 bases had no gene match. The CDR3 protein is CASQGTGANVLTF. Partial CDR3 DNA: TGTGCCTCACAGGGGACTGGGGCCAACGTC.